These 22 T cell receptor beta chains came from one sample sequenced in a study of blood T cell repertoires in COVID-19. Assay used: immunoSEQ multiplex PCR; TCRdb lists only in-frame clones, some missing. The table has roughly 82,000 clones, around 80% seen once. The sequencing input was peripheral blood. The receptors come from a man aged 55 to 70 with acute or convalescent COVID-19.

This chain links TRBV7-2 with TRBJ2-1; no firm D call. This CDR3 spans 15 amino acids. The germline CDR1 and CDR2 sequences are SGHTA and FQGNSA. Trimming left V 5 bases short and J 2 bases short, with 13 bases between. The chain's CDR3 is CASSPSYLPYNEQFF. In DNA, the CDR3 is TGTGCCAGCAGCCCCAGTTATTTACCCTACAATGAGCAGTTCTTC.

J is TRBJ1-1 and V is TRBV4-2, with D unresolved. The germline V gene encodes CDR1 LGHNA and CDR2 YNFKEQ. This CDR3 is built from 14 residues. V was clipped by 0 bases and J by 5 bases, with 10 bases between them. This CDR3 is CASSQDPGRTEAFF. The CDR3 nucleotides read TGTGCCAGCAGCCAAGATCCGGGTAGGACTGAAGCTTTCTTT.

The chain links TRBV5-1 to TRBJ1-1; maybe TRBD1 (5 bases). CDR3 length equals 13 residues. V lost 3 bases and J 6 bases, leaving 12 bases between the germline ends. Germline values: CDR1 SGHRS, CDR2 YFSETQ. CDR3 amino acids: CASSSRGVPEAFF. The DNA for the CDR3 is TGCGCCAGCAGCTCCCGGGGGGTCCCTGAAGCTTTCTTT.

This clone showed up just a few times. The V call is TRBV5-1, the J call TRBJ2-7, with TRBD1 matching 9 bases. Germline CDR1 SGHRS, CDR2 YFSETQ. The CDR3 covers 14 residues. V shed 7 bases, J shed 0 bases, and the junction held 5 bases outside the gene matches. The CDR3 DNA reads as TGCGCCAGCTGCAGGACAGGGGACTCCTACGAGCAGTACTTC. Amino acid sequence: CASCRTGDSYEQYF.

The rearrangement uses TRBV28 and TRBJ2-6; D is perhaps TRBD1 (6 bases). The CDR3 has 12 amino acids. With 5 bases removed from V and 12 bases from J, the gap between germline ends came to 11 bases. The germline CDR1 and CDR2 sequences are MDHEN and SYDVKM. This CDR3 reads CASSLGARVLTF. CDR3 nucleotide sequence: TGTGCCAGCAGTCTGGGGGCTCGCGTCCTGACTTTC.

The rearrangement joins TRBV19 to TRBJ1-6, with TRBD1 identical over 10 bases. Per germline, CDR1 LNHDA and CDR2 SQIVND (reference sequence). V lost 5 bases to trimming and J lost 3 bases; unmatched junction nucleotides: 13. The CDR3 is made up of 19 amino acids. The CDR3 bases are TGTGCCAGTAGTCTGAGAGGGACAGGGGTGACCGACTATAATTCACCCCTCCACTTT. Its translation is CASSLRGTGVTDYNSPLHF.

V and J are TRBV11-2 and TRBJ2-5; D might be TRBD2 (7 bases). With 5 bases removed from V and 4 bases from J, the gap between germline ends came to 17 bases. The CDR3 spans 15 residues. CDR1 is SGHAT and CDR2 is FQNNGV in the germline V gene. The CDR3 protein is CASSLLGGGGETQYF. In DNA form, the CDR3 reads TGTGCCAGCAGCCTACTGGGGGGCGGGGGAGAGACCCAGTACTTC.

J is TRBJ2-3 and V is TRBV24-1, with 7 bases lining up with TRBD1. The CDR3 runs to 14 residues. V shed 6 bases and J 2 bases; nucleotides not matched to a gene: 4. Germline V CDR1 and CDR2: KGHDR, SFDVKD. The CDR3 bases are TGTGCCACCAGTCCCGGGACAGTCACAGATACGCAGTATTTT. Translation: CATSPGTVTDTQYF.

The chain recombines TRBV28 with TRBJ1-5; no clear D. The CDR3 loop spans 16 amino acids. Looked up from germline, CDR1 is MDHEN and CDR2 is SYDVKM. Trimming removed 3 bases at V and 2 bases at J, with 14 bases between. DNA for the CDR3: TGTGCCAGCAGTTTTCGCATTCTGGCGGGCAATCAGCCCCAGCATTTT. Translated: CASSFRILAGNQPQHF.

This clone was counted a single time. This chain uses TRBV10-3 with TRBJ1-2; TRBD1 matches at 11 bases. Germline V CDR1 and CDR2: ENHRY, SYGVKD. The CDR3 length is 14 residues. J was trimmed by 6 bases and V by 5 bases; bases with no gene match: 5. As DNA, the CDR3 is TGTGCCATCAGTTCGGACAGGGGGCGGGATGGCTACACCTTC. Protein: CAISSDRGRDGYTF.

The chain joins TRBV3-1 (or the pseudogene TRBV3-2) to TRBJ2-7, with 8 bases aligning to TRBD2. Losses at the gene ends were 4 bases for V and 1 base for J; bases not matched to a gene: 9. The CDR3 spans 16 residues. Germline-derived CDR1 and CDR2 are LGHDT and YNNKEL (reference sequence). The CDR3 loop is CASSPRLAGGSYEQYF. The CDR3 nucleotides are TGTGCCAGCAGCCCTCGGTTGGCGGGAGGTTCCTACGAGCAGTACTTC.

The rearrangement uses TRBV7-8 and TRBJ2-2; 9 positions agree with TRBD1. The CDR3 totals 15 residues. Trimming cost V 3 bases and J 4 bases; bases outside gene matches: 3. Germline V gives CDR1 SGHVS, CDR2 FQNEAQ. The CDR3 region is CASSFGQGPTGELFF. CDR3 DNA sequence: TGTGCCAGCAGCTTCGGACAGGGGCCCACCGGGGAGCTGTTTTTT.

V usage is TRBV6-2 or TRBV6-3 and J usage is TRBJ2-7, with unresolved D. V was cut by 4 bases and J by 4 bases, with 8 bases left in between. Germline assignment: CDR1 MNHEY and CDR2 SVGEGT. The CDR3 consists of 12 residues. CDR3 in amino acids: CASSSQEYEQYF. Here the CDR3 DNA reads TGTGCCAGCAGTTCGCAGGAATACGAGCAGTACTTC.

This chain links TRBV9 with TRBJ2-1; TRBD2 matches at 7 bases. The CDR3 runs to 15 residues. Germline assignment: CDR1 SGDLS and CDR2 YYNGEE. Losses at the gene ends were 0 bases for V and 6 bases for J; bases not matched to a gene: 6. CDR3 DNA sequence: TGTGCCAGCAGCGTAGCTACTGCGGGAGTCAATGAGCAGTTCTTC. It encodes CASSVATAGVNEQFF.

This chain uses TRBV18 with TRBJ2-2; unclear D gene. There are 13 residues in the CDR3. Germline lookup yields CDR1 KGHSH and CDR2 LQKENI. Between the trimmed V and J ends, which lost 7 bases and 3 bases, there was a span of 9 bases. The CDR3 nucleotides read TGTGCCAGCTTCCCTCAGTACACCGGGGAGCTGTTTTTT. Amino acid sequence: CASFPQYTGELFF.

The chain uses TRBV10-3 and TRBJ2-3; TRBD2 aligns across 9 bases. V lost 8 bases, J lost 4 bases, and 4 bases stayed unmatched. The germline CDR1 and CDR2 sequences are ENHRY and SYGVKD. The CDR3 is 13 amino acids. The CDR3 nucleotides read TGTGCCATCGGCCTAGCGGGACCAGATACGCAGTATTTT. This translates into CAIGLAGPDTQYF.

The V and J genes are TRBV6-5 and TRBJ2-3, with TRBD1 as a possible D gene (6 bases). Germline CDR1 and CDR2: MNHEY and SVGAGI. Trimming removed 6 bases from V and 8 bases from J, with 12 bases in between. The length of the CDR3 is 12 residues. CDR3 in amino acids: CASSLQGGTQYF. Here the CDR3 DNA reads TGTGCCAGCAGCCTACAAGGGGGTACGCAGTATTTT.

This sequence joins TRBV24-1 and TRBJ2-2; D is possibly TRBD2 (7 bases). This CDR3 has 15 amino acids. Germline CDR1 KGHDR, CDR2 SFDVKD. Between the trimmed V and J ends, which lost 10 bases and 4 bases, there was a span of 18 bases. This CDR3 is CATAKGGVSTGELFF. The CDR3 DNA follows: TGTGCCACTGCCAAGGGGGGGGTAAGCACCGGGGAGCTGTTTTTT.

In nucleotides, the CDR3 is TGTGCCAGCAGTTCGACAGGGAACAATTCACCCCTCCACTTT. Its translation is CASSSTGNNSPLHF. The chain employs TRBV5-6 and TRBJ1-6, with 7 bases that match TRBD1. V lost 5 bases, J lost 7 bases, and 6 bases stayed unmatched. CDR3 length: 14 residues. Germline lookup yields CDR1 SGHDT and CDR2 YYEEEE.

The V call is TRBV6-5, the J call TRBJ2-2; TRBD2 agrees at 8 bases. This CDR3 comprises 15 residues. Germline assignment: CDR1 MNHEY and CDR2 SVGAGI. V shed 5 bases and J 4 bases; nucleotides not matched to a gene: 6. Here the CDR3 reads CASSTSGRGTGELFF. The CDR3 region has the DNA TGTGCCAGCAGTACGAGCGGGAGAGGCACCGGGGAGCTGTTTTTT.

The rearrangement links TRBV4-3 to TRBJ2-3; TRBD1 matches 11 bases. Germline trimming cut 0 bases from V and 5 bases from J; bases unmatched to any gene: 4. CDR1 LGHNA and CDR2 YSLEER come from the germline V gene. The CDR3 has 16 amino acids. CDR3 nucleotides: TGCGCCAGCAGCCAAGACTGGACAGGGGGCAAAGATACGCAGTATTTT. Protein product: CASSQDWTGGKDTQYF.

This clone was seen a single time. The CDR3 reads CASSAHSGTSPYEQYF. DNA for the CDR3: TGTGCCAGCAGTGCCCACAGCGGGACTAGTCCCTACGAGCAGTACTTC. This chain joins TRBV6-4 and TRBJ2-7; TRBD2 aligns across 8 bases. The CDR3 has 16 amino acids. The germline CDR1 and CDR2 sequences are MRHNA and SNTAGT. Trimming took 4 bases from V and 2 from J; bases not matched to a gene: 10.